The 2 T cell receptor beta chains below all came from one sample that was sequenced in a study of cytomegalovirus exposure and HLA in healthy donors. Researchers ran the PCR with 60 Vbeta and 13 Jbeta primers. Clones were read by immunoSEQ multiplex PCR, and TCRdb kept only the in-frame ones, dropping some. The sample lists more than 120,000 clones, around 85% occurring once. Sequencing was done on a sample of PBMCs. These receptors were obtained from a woman in her 30s in good health and CMV-seronegative.

The rearrangement joins TRBV19 to TRBJ2-1; D is ambiguous. Germline lookup yields CDR1 LNHDA and CDR2 SQIVND (reference sequence). The CDR3 contains 14 residues. V was pared by 5 bases and J by 0 bases, with 8 bases between. The CDR3 protein is CASSPASSYNEQFF. The CDR3 DNA sequence: TGTGCCAGTAGTCCAGCGTCCTCCTACAATGAGCAGTTCTTC.

The chain carries TRBV5-1 and TRBJ2-7; D remains unclear. From germline, CDR1 is SGHRS and CDR2 YFSETQ. CDR3 size: 14 residues. V lost 0 bases and J lost 5, with 12 bases in between. Written as DNA, the CDR3 is TGCGCCAGCAGCTTGGGACGGGTGGTTGACGAGCAGTACTTC. Its translation is CASSLGRVVDEQYF.